The present entry profiles one TCR beta chain with its context. This specimen comes from a study of blood T cell repertoires in COVID-19. Germline loops: CDR1 SGDLS, CDR2 YYNGEE. The V segment lost 3 bases and the J segment 9 bases; nucleotides outside the gene matches: 6. The CDR3 covers 13 residues. The method was immunoSEQ multiplex PCR; TCRdb's version includes in-frame clones alone and lacks a portion of them. Of approximately 210,000 clones in the sample, 88% were seen once. This rearrangement joins TRBV9 to TRBJ2-1, with 7 positions matching TRBD1. Sequencing was done on a sample of peripheral blood. The TCR originated in a man in his 70s with acute or convalescent COVID-19. Here the CDR3 DNA reads TGTGCCAGCAGCGCGGAGACAGGGACTGAGCAGTTCTTC. Its protein product is CASSAETGTEQFF. Full variable domain (outside the CDR3, taken from reference TRBV9 and TRBJ2-1): DSGVTQTPKHLITATGQRVTLRCSPRSGDLSVYWYQQSLDQGLQFLIQYYNGEERAKGNILERFSAQQFPDLHSELNLSSLELGDSALYFCASSAETGTEQFFGPGTRLTVL.